The 27 T cell receptor beta chains presented below share a single source sample, sequenced in a study of siplizumab effects on memory and regulatory T cells. Here immunoSEQ multiplex PCR was the method, and the copy in TCRdb shows in-frame clones only, minus some. Of approximately 46,000 clones in the sample, 93% were seen once. The material sequenced was CD8+ T cells sorted from blood. These receptors were taken from a human donor in good health.

Comment on this clone: The identical CDR3 is also encoded by other nucleotide sequences in the sample. This rearrangement joins TRBV5-4 to TRBJ2-1, with a tentative D call TRBD2 (5 bases). In germline, CDR1 is SGHNT, CDR2 YYREEE (reference sequence). Trimming pared 0 bases from V and 7 bases from J, leaving 5 bases between. The CDR3 totals 12 residues. The CDR3 DNA reads as TGTGCCAGCAGCTTGGGAGGGAATGAGCAGTTCTTC. It codes for CASSLGGNEQFF.

The V gene is TRBV19, the J gene TRBJ2-7; the D gene is possibly TRBD1 (6 bases). V lost 3 bases to trimming and J lost 2 bases, with 23 bases between them. This CDR3 region has 18 residues. Germline V gives CDR1 LNHDA, CDR2 SQIVND (reference sequence). In DNA, the CDR3 is TGTGCCAGTAGTATGGGGTTCTCGGACAGCCCAATACCCTACGAGCAGTACTTC. It specifies CASSMGFSDSPIPYEQYF.

The chain links TRBV4-1 to TRBJ2-3; 7 positions match TRBD2. The CDR3 is 17 residues long. Trimming removed 1 base from V and 0 bases from J; junction bases left unmatched: 7. CDR1 MGHRA and CDR2 YSYEKL come from the germline V gene. Written as DNA, the CDR3 is TGCGCCAGCAGCCAAGGCCCTAGCGGAGTTAGCACAGATACGCAGTATTTT. It specifies CASSQGPSGVSTDTQYF.

This chain joins TRBV19 and TRBJ1-6; the D gene is possibly TRBD1 (5 bases). The germline V gene has CDR1 LNHDA and CDR2 SQIVND (reference sequence). CDR3 length: 14 amino acids. V was cut by 3 bases and J by 7 bases, with 10 bases left in between. CDR3 in DNA: TGTGCCAGTAGTATTGTCGGGGGAAATTCACCCCTCCACTTT. It codes for CASSIVGGNSPLHF.

The chain links TRBV4-2 to TRBJ2-7; perhaps D is TRBD1 or TRBD2 (5 bases each). The CDR3 spans 15 residues. Per germline, CDR1 LGHNA and CDR2 YNFKEQ. The V gene lost 2 bases and the J gene lost 3 bases, with 14 bases spanning the gap. CDR3 sequence (DNA): TGTGCCAGCAGCCAAACTCCGGGACCGAACTACGAGCAGTACTTC. This codes for CASSQTPGPNYEQYF.

The chain uses TRBV5-4 and TRBJ1-1; weak D call: TRBD1 (6 bases). The CDR3 runs 15 residues. Germline-derived CDR1 and CDR2 are SGHNT and YYREEE (reference sequence). The V end lost 6 bases, the J end lost 3 bases, and 18 bases lay between the germline ends. The chain's CDR3 is CASTKSGALYTEAFF. CDR3 coding DNA: TGTGCCAGCACTAAGTCAGGGGCCCTTTACACTGAAGCTTTCTTT.

This chain joins TRBV21-1 and TRBJ2-6; the D call in the table, TRBD1, was not verified against the DNA. TRBV21-1 is tagged as a pseudogene. This CDR3 has 16 residues. The CDR3 loop is CASSTQGSSGANVLTF. Written as DNA, the CDR3 is TGTGCCAGCAGCACCCAGGGATCCTCTGGGGCCAACGTCCTGACTTTC.

This chain joins TRBV27 and TRBJ2-1, with D tentatively TRBD1 (6 bases). This CDR3 spans 14 amino acids. V gave up 6 bases and J gave up 7 bases, with 16 bases separating them. The V gene's germline CDR1 is MNHEY and CDR2 SMNVEV (reference sequence). The CDR3 DNA reads as TGTGCCAGCAGGATGACAGGCCTAGGAAATGAGCAGTTCTTC. It specifies CASRMTGLGNEQFF.

The genes are TRBV7-8 and TRBJ1-2, with a weak D call TRBD1 (5 bases). The CDR3 is 17 amino acids. Between the trimmed V and J ends, which lost 1 base and 6 bases, there was a span of 21 bases. Germline CDR1 is SGHVS and CDR2 is FQNEAQ. Here the CDR3 reads CASSLDRGGLIFHGYTF. CDR3 sequence (DNA): TGTGCCAGCAGCTTAGATCGGGGGGGATTAATATTCCATGGCTACACCTTC.

V gene TRBV2 combines with J gene TRBJ2-7, with 9 bases fitting TRBD1. The V gene end was trimmed by 9 bases and the J gene end by 5 bases; junction bases not matched to a gene: 11. The CDR3 has 14 amino acids. Germline V lookup: CDR1 SNHLY, CDR2 FYNNEI. CDR3 sequence (DNA): TGTGCCAGGGAGACAGGGGGAGTTAGCGACGAGCAGTACTTC. Encoded protein: CARETGGVSDEQYF.

This clone has only one observation. CDR3 protein: CASSIAETEAFF. The CDR3, as DNA: TGTGCCAGTAGTATAGCCGAAACTGAAGCTTTCTTT. The V call is TRBV19, the J call TRBJ1-1; D ambiguous. Trimming stripped 1 base from V and 5 bases from J, with 5 bases between. CDR1 LNHDA and CDR2 SQIVND come from the germline V gene (reference sequence). The CDR3 length is 12 residues.

The chain combines TRBV4-2 with TRBJ1-5; 8 nucleotides line up with TRBD1. The CDR3 has 16 residues. V trimming: 2 bases; J trimming: 7 bases; junction bases outside the gene matches: 10. Germline-derived CDR1 and CDR2 are LGHNA and YNFKEQ. CDR3 region: CASSQTGQGKVQPQHF. CDR3 nucleotide sequence: TGTGCCAGCAGCCAAACTGGACAGGGAAAGGTGCAGCCCCAGCATTTT.

V and J are TRBV2 and TRBJ2-5, with 8 nucleotides matching TRBD2. From germline, CDR1 is SNHLY and CDR2 FYNNEI. This CDR3 is built from 13 residues. V lost 6 bases and J lost 2; bases outside the gene matches: 2. The CDR3 nucleotides are TGTGCCAGCAGGTCGGGGGGGCAAGAGACCCAGTACTTC. It yields the protein CASRSGGQETQYF. Supplemented by reference TRBV2 and TRBJ2-5, the full variable domain reads EPEVTQTPSHQVTQMGQEVILRCVPISNHLYFYWYRQILGQKVEFLVSFYNNEISEKSEIFDDQFSVERPDGSNFTLKIRSTKLEDSAMYFCASRSGGQETQYFGPGTRLLVL.

V usage is TRBV5-6 and J usage is TRBJ2-7; 11 bases are shared with TRBD2. Germline V CDR1 and CDR2: SGHDT, YYEEEE. The V gene end was trimmed by 4 bases and the J gene end by 7 bases; junction bases not matched to a gene: 10. This CDR3 spans 15 amino acids. CDR3 region: CASSVLAGASSEQYF. In nucleotides, the CDR3 is TGTGCCAGCAGCGTACTAGCGGGAGCCTCTTCGGAGCAGTACTTC.

The chain is built from TRBV11-2 and TRBJ2-7, with 8 bases aligning to TRBD1. The ends lost 5 bases at V and 4 bases at J; junction bases unmatched: 10. Germline assignment: CDR1 SGHAT and CDR2 FQNNGV. The CDR3 runs 15 residues. CDR3 amino acids: CASSPDRGDWYEQYF. The CDR3 DNA is TGTGCCAGCAGCCCAGACAGGGGCGATTGGTACGAGCAGTACTTC. Filled out from reference TRBV11-2 and TRBJ2-7, the complete variable domain reads EAGVAQSPRYKIIEKRQSVAFWCNPISGHATLYWYQQILGQGPKLLIQFQNNGVVDDSQLPKDRFSAERLKGVDSTLKIQPAKLEDSAVYLCASSPDRGDWYEQYFGPGTRLTVT.

This chain links TRBV28 with TRBJ1-4; no reliable D call. The CDR3 is 11 residues long. V lost 2 bases and J 7 bases, leaving 2 bases between the germline ends. Germline CDR1 and CDR2: MDHEN and SYDVKM. The CDR3 sequence: CASSLTEKLFF. For the CDR3, the DNA is TGTGCCAGCAGTTTAACTGAAAAACTGTTTTTT.

The J gene is TRBJ2-7, the V gene TRBV9, with unresolved D. Per germline, CDR1 SGDLS and CDR2 YYNGEE. The CDR3 runs 11 residues. Trimming stripped 4 bases from V and 5 bases from J, with 7 bases between. Here the CDR3 reads CASSRENEQYF. The CDR3 nucleotides are TGTGCCAGCAGCAGAGAAAACGAGCAGTACTTC.

The V call is TRBV5-4, the J call TRBJ2-5, with D perhaps matching TRBD2 (7 bases). Trimming shortened V by 0 bases and J by 4 bases, and 19 bases separated the two germline ends. This CDR3 is 17 amino acids long. Germline loops: CDR1 SGHNT, CDR2 YYREEE (reference sequence). The CDR3 loop reads CASSLGPRGGHGETQYF. The DNA of the CDR3 is TGTGCCAGCAGCTTGGGTCCCAGGGGAGGGCATGGAGAGACCCAGTACTTC.

The V call is TRBV11-2, the J call TRBJ2-7; no clear D. V gave up 9 bases and J gave up 6 bases, with 9 bases separating them. This CDR3 is built from 10 residues. Germline CDR1 SGHAT, CDR2 FQNNGV. CDR3 region: CARGVTEQYF. CDR3 bases: TGTGCCAGAGGCGTGACCGAGCAGTACTTC.

The sample holds one count of this clone. The rearrangement joins TRBV6-1 to TRBJ1-4; D gene unclear. V was trimmed by 7 bases and J by 4 bases, leaving 13 bases between them. Germline CDR1 is MNHNS and CDR2 is SASEGT. CDR3 length: 14 residues. The CDR3 DNA follows: TGTGCCAGCAAGTCGTGGCGGGATAATGAAAAACTGTTTTTT. Its translation is CASKSWRDNEKLFF.

The V and J genes are TRBV11-1 and TRBJ2-2, with 7 positions matching TRBD2. V was pared by 8 bases and J by 6 bases, with 15 bases of the junction left unmatched. This CDR3 spans 16 amino acids. The germline gives CDR1 SGHAT, CDR2 FQDESV (reference sequence). The CDR3: CASAGGRGLESGELFF. CDR3 bases: TGTGCCAGCGCCGGTGGGAGGGGCCTTGAGTCCGGGGAGCTGTTTTTT.

The rearrangement joins TRBV4-1 to TRBJ2-6, with a possible D match to TRBD2 (5 bases). This CDR3 region has 16 residues. In germline, CDR1 is MGHRA, CDR2 YSYEKL. The V end was cut by 0 bases, the J end by 4 bases, with 10 bases between. The CDR3 here is CASSQDRGSGANVLTF. The CDR3, as DNA: TGCGCCAGCAGCCAAGATCGCGGGTCCGGGGCCAACGTCCTGACTTTC.

The chain links TRBV2 to TRBJ1-4; maybe TRBD1 (6 bases). This CDR3 is 18 amino acids long. The germline V gene encodes CDR1 SNHLY and CDR2 FYNNEI. Trimming stripped 3 bases from V and 7 bases from J, with 24 bases between. In DNA, the CDR3 is TGTGCCAGCAGTGACCCCAGGGGAACTGCAAACTATGGTGAAAAACTGTTTTTT. Translated, it gives CASSDPRGTANYGEKLFF.

J is TRBJ1-1 and V is TRBV7-9; D is unresolved. V gave up 1 base and J gave up 7 bases, with 4 bases separating them. CDR3 length: 11 residues. CDR1 SEHNR and CDR2 FQNEAQ come from the germline V gene (reference sequence). CDR3 in amino acids: CASSLDREAFF. The CDR3 coding sequence is TGTGCCAGCAGCTTAGACCGTGAAGCTTTCTTT.

The J gene is TRBJ2-7, the V gene TRBV30, with unresolved D. The germline V gene has CDR1 GTSNPN and CDR2 SVGIG (reference sequence). This CDR3 region has 13 residues. Trimming took off 4 bases at V and 3 bases at J, with 13 bases between the two ends. This chain's CDR3 is CAWTHQGIYEQYF. CDR3 DNA: TGTGCCTGGACCCACCAAGGGATCTACGAGCAGTACTTC.

The chain links TRBV6-8 to TRBJ1-4; D gene ambiguous. Germline CDR1 reads MNHGY; CDR2 reads SAAAGT. Trimming removed 4 bases from V and 6 bases from J, with 12 bases in between. CDR3 length: 14 residues. CDR3 region: CASSSYSLYEKLFF. The CDR3 DNA is TGTGCCAGCAGTTCGTACAGCTTATATGAAAAACTGTTTTTT.

The chain is built from TRBV19 and TRBJ1-1; perhaps TRBD1 as D (6 bases). The ends were cut back, 2 bases at V and 3 bases at J, with 7 bases in the middle. This CDR3 spans 13 amino acids. CDR1 and CDR2 from the germline V gene are LNHDA and SQIVND (reference sequence). Written as DNA, the CDR3 is TGTGCCAGTAGTATAAGGGGGGACACTGAAGCTTTCTTT. This gives the protein CASSIRGDTEAFF.